The 7 T cell receptor beta chains in this list originate from one sample, sequenced in a study of blood T cell repertoires in COVID-19. Sequenced by immunoSEQ multiplex PCR; TCRdb stores in-frame clones only, minus some. The repertoire holds under 400,000 clones, with about 86% as singletons. Sequencing was performed on PBMCs or T cells enriched from blood (not recorded which). The receptor set was obtained from a woman aged 40-49 years with acute COVID-19.

CDR3 in DNA: TGCGCCAGCAGCCAGTCCGGCAAGGAGAAAAACATTCAGTACTTC. It encodes CASSQSGKEKNIQYF. V gene TRBV5-1 combines with J gene TRBJ2-4; unclear D gene. In germline, CDR1 is SGHRS, CDR2 YFSETQ. V lost 4 bases and J lost 4, with 15 bases in between. The CDR3 length is 15 residues.

The V call is TRBV28, the J call TRBJ1-6; 7 positions agree with TRBD1. There are 16 residues in the CDR3. Germline-derived CDR1 and CDR2 are MDHEN and SYDVKM. J gave up 9 bases and V 5 bases, and 13 bases lay outside the gene matches. In nucleotides, the CDR3 is TGTGCCAGCAGTCTGACAGGGCTCTATGGTGGTTCACCCCTCCACTTT. Protein sequence: CASSLTGLYGGSPLHF.

The CDR3 here is CAITVGPWNSPLHF. As DNA, the CDR3 is TGTGCCATCACGGTTGGGCCTTGGAATTCACCCCTCCACTTT. This chain joins TRBV24-1 and TRBJ1-6; D gene unclear. V was cut by 11 bases and J by 7 bases, with 17 bases left in between. The CDR3 loop spans 14 amino acids. Looked up from germline, CDR1 is KGHDR and CDR2 is SFDVKD.

V and J are TRBV6-4 and TRBJ2-1, with D perhaps matching TRBD1 (5 bases). The CDR3 length is 16 residues. Trimming cost V 5 bases and J 2 bases, with 16 bases left between them. The germline gives CDR1 MRHNA, CDR2 SNTAGT. The CDR3 DNA is TGTGCCAGCAGTTATGACAGTAACTACGCCTACAATGAGCAGTTCTTC. Translated, it gives CASSYDSNYAYNEQFF.

This clone was counted a single time. V gene TRBV3-1 (or the pseudogene TRBV3-2) combines with J gene TRBJ1-1; 7 bases are shared with TRBD1. The CDR3 is made up of 15 amino acids. The germline gives CDR1 LGHDT, CDR2 YNNKEL (reference sequence). The junction had 10 bases not matched to a gene; V was cut back by 4 bases and J by 5 bases. The CDR3 coding sequence is TGTGCCAGCAGCCCCCGACAGGGCGGCGGGACTGAAGCTTTCTTT. The encoded protein is CASSPRQGGGTEAFF.

This clone was observed a handful of times. The rearrangement joins TRBV10-3 to TRBJ2-5; 7 bases align to TRBD1. Germline-derived CDR1 and CDR2 are ENHRY and SYGVKD. This CDR3 is built from 18 residues. With 0 bases clipped from V and 4 bases from J, the junction kept 14 bases outside the gene matches. The CDR3 spells CAISESRLGQMERETQYF. CDR3 DNA sequence: TGTGCCATCAGTGAGTCTCGATTGGGACAGATGGAAAGAGAGACCCAGTACTTC.

This CDR3 reads CASSQDGTRHSTDTQYF. CDR3 nucleotide sequence: TGCGCCAGCAGCCAAGACGGGACACGACATAGCACAGATACGCAGTATTTT. The J gene is TRBJ2-3, the V gene TRBV4-1; TRBD1 might be the D (6 bases). CDR3 size: 17 residues. CDR1 is MGHRA and CDR2 is YSYEKL in the germline V gene. V was pared by 0 bases and J by 0 bases, with 13 bases between.